This T cell receptor beta chain comes out of a study of molecular identifiers for immune sequencing clone quantification. Study findings and constraints: Over 98% of effector molecules, yet under 1% of naive-cell molecules, were held by clones above 20 RNA copies. Single-cell amounts of spiked Jurkat TCR RNA were reportedly detectable among over 750,000 naive cells.

Sorting isolated naive CD8 T cells as CD8+CD4-CCR7+CD45RA+ events. Concerning this clonotype itself: The antigen is unknown.

Germline V CDR1 and CDR2: ENHRY, SYGVKD. V gave up 0 bases and J gave up 4 bases; unmatched junction bases: 2. The CDR3 sequence is 14 residues long. Methods described previously were used for bulk TCR libraries, and listed TCR primers were applied. MiXCR, applied by TCRdb to the PCR reads, yields one record per CDR3 protein. Of about 500,000 distinct CDR3 sequences detected, approximately 25% appear once; the ten largest clones hold under 0.85%. This chain uses TRBV10-3 with TRBJ2-7; 8 nucleotides agree with TRBD1. The source material was naive CD8+ T cells from blood, with Jurkat cell RNA spiked in. Subset reported: FACS-sorted CD8+CD4-CCR7+CD45RA+ naive T cells. The clonotype was recovered from a human donor in good health. Some libraries in this study had Jurkat cell RNA spiked in. The CDR3 nucleotides are TGTGCCATCAGTGAGTCAGGACAGGGATACGAGCAGTACTTC. Encoded protein: CAISESGQGYEQYF.